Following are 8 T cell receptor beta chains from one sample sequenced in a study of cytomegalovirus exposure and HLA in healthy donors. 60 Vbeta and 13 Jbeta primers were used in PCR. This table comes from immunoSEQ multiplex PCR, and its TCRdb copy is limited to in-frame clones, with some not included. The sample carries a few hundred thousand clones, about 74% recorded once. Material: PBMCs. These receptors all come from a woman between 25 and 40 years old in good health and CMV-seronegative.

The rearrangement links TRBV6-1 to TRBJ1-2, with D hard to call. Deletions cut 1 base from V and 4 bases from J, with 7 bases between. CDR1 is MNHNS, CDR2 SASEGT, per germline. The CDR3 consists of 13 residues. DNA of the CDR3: TGTGCCAGCAGTGAAGTGGCGGCCTATGGCTACACCTTC. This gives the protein CASSEVAAYGYTF.

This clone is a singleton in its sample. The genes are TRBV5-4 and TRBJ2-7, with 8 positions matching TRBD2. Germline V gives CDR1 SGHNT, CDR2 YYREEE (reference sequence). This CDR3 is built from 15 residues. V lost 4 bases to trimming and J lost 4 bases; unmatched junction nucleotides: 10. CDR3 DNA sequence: TGTGCCAGCAGCCCGGGGGGGCCGGCCCTTTACGAGCAGTACTTC. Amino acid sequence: CASSPGGPALYEQYF.

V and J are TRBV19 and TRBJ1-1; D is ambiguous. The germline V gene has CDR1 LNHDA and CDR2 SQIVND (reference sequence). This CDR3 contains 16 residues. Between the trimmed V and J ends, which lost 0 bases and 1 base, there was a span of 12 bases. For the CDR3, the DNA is TGTGCCAGTAGTATAGATTCCGGGAGGCGGAACACTGAAGCTTTCTTT. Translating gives CASSIDSGRRNTEAFF.

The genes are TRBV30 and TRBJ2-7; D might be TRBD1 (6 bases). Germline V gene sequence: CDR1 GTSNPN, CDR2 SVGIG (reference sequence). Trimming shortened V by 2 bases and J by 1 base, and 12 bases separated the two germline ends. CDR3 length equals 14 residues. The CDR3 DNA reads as TGTGCCTGGAGTAAGGGGACACTGTCCTACGAGCAGTACTTC. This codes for CAWSKGTLSYEQYF.

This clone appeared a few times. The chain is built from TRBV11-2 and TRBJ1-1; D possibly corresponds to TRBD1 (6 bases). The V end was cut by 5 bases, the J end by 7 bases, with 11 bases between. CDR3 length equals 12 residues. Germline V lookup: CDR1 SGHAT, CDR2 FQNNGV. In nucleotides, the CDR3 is TGTGCCAGCAGCCCGACAGGAGTTGAAGCTTTCTTT. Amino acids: CASSPTGVEAFF.

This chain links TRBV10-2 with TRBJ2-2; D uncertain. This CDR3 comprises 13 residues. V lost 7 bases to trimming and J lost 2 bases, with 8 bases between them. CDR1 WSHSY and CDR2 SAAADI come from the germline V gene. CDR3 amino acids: CASKPTNTGELFF. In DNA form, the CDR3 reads TGCGCCAGCAAACCTACCAACACCGGGGAGCTGTTTTTT.

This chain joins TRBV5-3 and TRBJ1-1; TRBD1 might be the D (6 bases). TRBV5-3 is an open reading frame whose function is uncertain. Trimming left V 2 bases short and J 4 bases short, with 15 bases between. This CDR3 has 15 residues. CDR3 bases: TGTGCCAGAAGCTTCCTTCGAGGCAGGGGCACTGAAGCTTTCTTT. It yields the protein CARSFLRGRGTEAFF.

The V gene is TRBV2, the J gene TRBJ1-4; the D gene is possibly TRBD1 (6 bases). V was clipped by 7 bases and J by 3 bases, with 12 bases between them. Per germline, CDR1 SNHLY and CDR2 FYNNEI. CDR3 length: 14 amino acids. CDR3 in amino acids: CASIQGLANEKLFF. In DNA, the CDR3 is TGTGCCAGCATTCAGGGGTTAGCTAATGAAAAACTGTTTTTT. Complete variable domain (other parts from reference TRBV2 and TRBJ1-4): EPEVTQTPSHQVTQMGQEVILRCVPISNHLYFYWYRQILGQKVEFLVSFYNNEISEKSEIFDDQFSVERPDGSNFTLKIRSTKLEDSAMYFCASIQGLANEKLFFGSGTQLSVL.